A single sample gave rise to the 27 T cell receptor beta chains below, sequenced in a study of metastatic and nonmetastatic thyroid tumors. Patients were all untreated before their thyroid surgery. TCRdb re-called clones from the PCR reads using MiXCR. This table holds tens of thousands of clones, 33% found once. The sequenced sample was tumor tissue. The source is a female donor with papillary thyroid cancer or a benign thyroid nodule (not recorded which). Some clones in this sample may be carry-over from other donors' samples.

This clone has just a few counts. The CDR3 DNA sequence: TGTGCCAGCAGTCCAAGCTTAGAGTATGGCTACACCTTC. It yields the protein CASSPSLEYGYTF. This chain joins TRBV6-1 and TRBJ1-2; D unresolved. V dropped 5 bases and J dropped 5 bases, with 12 bases sitting between them. The germline V gene encodes CDR1 MNHNS and CDR2 SASEGT. The CDR3 contains 13 residues.

The J gene is TRBJ1-5, the V gene TRBV12-3 or TRBV12-4, with 8 bases identical to TRBD1. V gave up 2 bases and J gave up 3 bases; unmatched junction bases: 15. The CDR3 has 19 amino acids. CDR3 residues: CASSLRSFQGQGINQPQHF. Written as DNA, the CDR3 is TGTGCCAGCAGTTTACGCTCATTCCAAGGACAGGGAATCAATCAGCCCCAGCATTTT.

This clone was observed at least ten times. V gene TRBV11-2 combines with J gene TRBJ1-2; 7 nucleotides match TRBD1. Germline V gene lookup returns CDR1 SGHAT and CDR2 FQNNGV. V lost 4 bases to trimming and J lost 3 bases; unmatched junction nucleotides: 2. The CDR3 consists of 13 residues. The CDR3 region is CASSSQGDYGYTF. The CDR3 DNA reads TGTGCCAGCAGCTCCCAGGGGGACTATGGCTACACCTTC.

V usage is TRBV7-8 and J usage is TRBJ2-3; 9 bases match TRBD2. The V gene end was trimmed by 1 base and the J gene end by 6 bases; junction bases not matched to a gene: 8. CDR1 is SGHVS, CDR2 FQNEAQ, per germline. The CDR3 runs 16 residues. CDR3 amino acids: CASSLGGSGGPDTQYF. The CDR3 coding sequence is TGTGCCAGCAGCTTAGGTGGTAGCGGGGGCCCTGATACGCAGTATTTT. Supplemented by reference TRBV7-8 and TRBJ2-3, the full variable domain reads GAGVSQSPRYKVAKRGQDVALRCDPISGHVSLFWYQQALGQGPEFLTYFQNEAQLDKSGLPSDRFFAERPEGSVSTLKIQRTQQEDSAVYLCASSLGGSGGPDTQYFGPGTRLTVL.

This chain links TRBV7-3 with TRBJ2-7; TRBD2 agrees at 7 bases. This CDR3 comprises 13 residues. V dropped 5 bases and J dropped 5; count of bases not matched to a gene: 6. The germline V gene encodes CDR1 SGHTA and CDR2 FQGTGA. CDR3 coding DNA: TGTGCCAGCAGCCCAACGGGAGGCCACGAGCAGTACTTC. It yields the protein CASSPTGGHEQYF.

The rearrangement uses TRBV20-1 and TRBJ2-7, with 9 nucleotides matching TRBD2. The CDR3 totals 14 residues. Unmatched junction bases numbered 9, after V lost 3 bases and J lost 6 bases. Per germline, CDR1 DFQATT and CDR2 SNEGSKA (reference sequence). For the CDR3, the DNA is TGCAGTGCTAGGGATAGCGGGAGTTCTTCCGAGCAGTACTTC. Translating it yields CSARDSGSSSEQYF.

This clone was detected many times. The chain recombines TRBV28 with TRBJ1-1, with a weak D call TRBD1 (6 bases). This CDR3 has 19 residues. Germline values: CDR1 MDHEN, CDR2 SYDVKM. Trimming took off 2 bases at V and 1 base at J, with 23 bases between the two ends. This CDR3 reads CASSLLFGPGAQRNTEAFF. The CDR3 coding sequence is TGTGCCAGCAGTTTACTCTTTGGCCCGGGGGCGCAAAGGAACACTGAAGCTTTCTTT. Using reference TRBV28 and TRBJ1-1 for the parts outside the CDR3, the full variable domain is DVKVTQSSRYLVKRTGEKVFLECVQDMDHENMFWYRQDPGLGLRLIYFSYDVKMKEKGDIPEGYSVSREKKERFSLILESASTNQTSMYLCASSLLFGPGAQRNTEAFFGQGTRLTVV.

This clone was seen a few times. The V and J genes are TRBV27 and TRBJ2-3; D possibly corresponds to TRBD2 (6 bases). V lost 6 bases, J lost 0 bases, and 19 bases lay in between. The length of the CDR3 is 17 residues. Germline lookup yields CDR1 MNHEY and CDR2 SMNVEV (reference sequence). The CDR3 loop reads CASRTRLGISSTDTQYF. CDR3 nucleotides: TGTGCCAGCAGAACCAGACTAGGGATATCTAGCACAGATACGCAGTATTTT.

This chain joins TRBV5-1 and TRBJ2-7; D uncertain. V was clipped by 0 bases and J by 2 bases, with 6 bases between them. Germline V gene lookup returns CDR1 SGHRS and CDR2 YFSETQ. The CDR3 length is 13 residues. The CDR3 region is CASSLDTTYEQYF. The DNA of the CDR3 is TGCGCCAGCAGCTTGGACACCACCTACGAGCAGTACTTC.

In its sample, this clone was seen a few times. The chain combines TRBV29-1 with TRBJ2-7; D is undetermined. The V gene lost 5 bases and the J gene lost 3 bases, with 8 bases spanning the gap. CDR3 length equals 11 residues. The germline V gene has CDR1 SQVTM and CDR2 ANQGSEA. CDR3 loop: CSVRRSYEQYF. DNA of the CDR3: TGCAGCGTTAGACGGAGCTACGAGCAGTACTTC.

This sequence joins TRBV28 and TRBJ1-2, with 7 bases identical to TRBD1. Trimming took 11 bases from V and 0 from J; bases not matched to a gene: 9. The CDR3 covers 14 residues. CDR1 and CDR2 from the germline V gene are MDHEN and SYDVKM. Written as DNA, the CDR3 is TGTGCCTGCGGAGGGACAGTCTCTAACTATGGCTACACCTTC. This translates into CACGGTVSNYGYTF.

This clone was seen only a few times. The V gene is TRBV6-5, the J gene TRBJ1-2; 9 positions agree with TRBD1. V trimming: 4 bases; J trimming: 7 bases; junction bases outside the gene matches: 19. The germline V gene encodes CDR1 MNHEY and CDR2 SVGAGI. This CDR3 is 18 amino acids long. CDR3 in DNA: TGTGCCAGCAGTTCACCGGGACAGGGATTCATCGAGAGGGGTGGCTACACCTTC. Residues: CASSSPGQGFIERGGYTF.

In its sample, this clone was seen a few times. V usage is TRBV7-2 and J usage is TRBJ2-7; D is unresolved. From germline, CDR1 is SGHTA and CDR2 FQGNSA. V lost 1 base and J 6 bases, leaving 7 bases between the germline ends. CDR3 length: 12 amino acids. The CDR3 bases are TGTGCCAGCAGCTTAGGACCCCGCGAGCAGTACTTC. As protein: CASSLGPREQYF. Full variable domain (remainder filled in from reference TRBV7-2 and TRBJ2-7): GAGVSQSPSNKVTEKGKDVELRCDPISGHTALYWYRQSLGQGLEFLIYFQGNSAPDKSGLPSDRFSAERTGGSVSTLTIQRTQQEDSAVYLCASSLGPREQYFGPGTRLTVT.

A note on this clone: A read error is possible here, since a much larger clone lies one base away. V gene TRBV6-2 or TRBV6-3 combines with J gene TRBJ2-7; 9 positions agree with TRBD1. Germline V lookup: CDR1 MNHEY, CDR2 SVGEGT. J lost 3 bases, V lost 4 bases, and 7 bases had no gene match. The CDR3 length is 15 residues. The CDR3 spells CASSSPMTGGYEQYF. The CDR3, as DNA: TGTGCCAGCAGTTCTCCTATGACAGGGGGCTACGAGCAGTACTTC.

This clone was seen a handful of times. The V call is TRBV19, the J call TRBJ1-1, with a tentative D call TRBD1 (5 bases). V was clipped by 3 bases and J by 4 bases, with 9 bases between them. CDR1 and CDR2 (germline): LNHDA, SQIVND (reference sequence). The CDR3 contains 13 residues. The CDR3 region has the DNA TGTGCCAGTAGTATTCTGGGGCCCACTGAAGCTTTCTTT. Amino acids: CASSILGPTEAFF.

This clone was observed a handful of times. The rearrangement joins TRBV30 to TRBJ2-7; D may be TRBD1 (6 bases). In germline, CDR1 is GTSNPN, CDR2 SVGIG (reference sequence). Trimming pared 4 bases from V and 2 bases from J, leaving 15 bases between. CDR3 size: 14 residues. The CDR3 region has the DNA TGTGCCTGGACGCCTCAGGGGTATCCCTACGAGCAGTACTTC. Its protein product is CAWTPQGYPYEQYF.

This rearrangement joins TRBV27 to TRBJ1-2; no definite D call. Per the germline V gene, CDR1 is MNHEY and CDR2 is SMNVEV (reference sequence). CDR3 length: 12 residues. V was trimmed by 6 bases and J by 8 bases, leaving 13 bases between them. As DNA, the CDR3 is TGTGCCAGCAGCTCCCCGGCCCGAGGCTACACCTTC. Translation gives CASSSPARGYTF.

This clone was observed many times. A much larger clone lies one base from this, so it may be a read error. Different DNA sequences within this sample yield the same CDR3. This CDR3 reads CSAREAPGLATQYF. The CDR3 nucleotides read TGCAGTGCTAGAGAGGCCCCGGGGCTGGCGACTCAGTACTTC. This chain links TRBV20-1 with TRBJ2-5; D is perhaps TRBD1 or TRBD2 (5 bases each). CDR1 and CDR2 from the germline V gene are DFQATT and SNEGSKA (reference sequence). With 0 bases removed from V and 11 bases from J, the gap between germline ends came to 19 bases. This CDR3 contains 14 residues.

This sequence joins TRBV6-2 or TRBV6-3 and TRBJ2-5, with TRBD1 matching over 9 bases. The CDR3 sequence is 15 residues long. The ends lost 6 bases at V and 2 bases at J; junction bases unmatched: 7. The germline CDR1 and CDR2 sequences are MNHEY and SVGEGT. The CDR3 here is CASSPGTGWQETQYF. The CDR3 bases are TGTGCCAGCAGCCCGGGGACAGGGTGGCAAGAGACCCAGTACTTC.

The rearrangement joins TRBV20-1 to TRBJ2-3, with 11 positions matching TRBD2. Trimming removed 4 bases from V and 0 bases from J; junction bases left unmatched: 6. This CDR3 spans 16 amino acids. Germline lookup yields CDR1 DFQATT and CDR2 SNEGSKA (reference sequence). CDR3 residues: CSATPASGRSTDTQYF. DNA for the CDR3: TGCAGTGCTACTCCTGCTAGCGGGAGGAGCACAGATACGCAGTATTTT.

CDR3 protein: CASRDGKAGLYEQYF. Here the CDR3 DNA reads TGTGCCAGCAGGGACGGGAAGGCAGGACTTTACGAGCAGTACTTC. The chain carries TRBV12-3 or TRBV12-4 and TRBJ2-7; a weak D match, TRBD2 (5 bases). V dropped 6 bases and J dropped 4 bases, with 19 bases sitting between them. The CDR3 covers 15 residues.

This chain joins TRBV6-1 and TRBJ1-1; D may be TRBD1 (5 bases). The CDR3 sequence is 13 residues long. Germline V lookup: CDR1 MNHNS, CDR2 SASEGT. V lost 5 bases and J 3 bases, leaving 10 bases between the germline ends. The CDR3 loop is CASSPTDDTEAFF. The CDR3 DNA reads as TGTGCCAGCAGTCCGACAGATGACACTGAAGCTTTCTTT.

The rearrangement joins TRBV28 to TRBJ2-1, with D perhaps matching TRBD1 (6 bases). V was shortened by 5 bases and J by 3 bases, with 11 bases between the two germline ends. Per the germline V gene, CDR1 is MDHEN and CDR2 is SYDVKM. CDR3 length: 14 amino acids. The CDR3 nucleotides read TGTGCCAGCAGTGATACAGGGTTCTACAATGAGCAGTTCTTC. Translation gives CASSDTGFYNEQFF.

In this sample, this clone turned up a few times. This chain connects TRBV27 to TRBJ2-2; D tentatively fits TRBD1 or TRBD2 (5 bases each). The CDR3 is made up of 16 amino acids. Germline V gene sequence: CDR1 MNHEY, CDR2 SMNVEV (reference sequence). With 6 bases removed from V and 4 bases from J, the gap between germline ends came to 18 bases. CDR3 in DNA: TGTGCCAGCAGCCAGCAGGGAGCCCTCAGCACCGGGGAGCTGTTTTTT. Translation gives CASSQQGALSTGELFF.

V is TRBV20-1 and J is TRBJ1-6; no reliable D call. This CDR3 region has 11 residues. Trimming took 5 bases from V and 7 from J, leaving 6 bases between them. Germline CDR1 DFQATT, CDR2 SNEGSKA (reference sequence). The CDR3 spells CSARWNSPLHF. The CDR3 DNA sequence: TGCAGTGCTCGATGGAATTCACCCCTCCACTTT.

The rearrangement joins TRBV11-2 to TRBJ2-1; 12 bases line up with TRBD2. Trimming at V came to 5 bases and at J to 8 bases, leaving 13 bases not matched to a gene. In germline, CDR1 is SGHAT, CDR2 FQNNGV. This CDR3 region has 17 residues. DNA for the CDR3: TGTGCCAGCAGCCTTCACAGGACTAGCGGGAATGAGGATGAGCAGTTCTTC. Encoded protein: CASSLHRTSGNEDEQFF.

This clone was picked up a small number of times. V usage is TRBV28 and J usage is TRBJ2-1; tentative D call: TRBD2 (5 bases). This CDR3 is built from 13 residues. V was shortened by 2 bases and J by 9 bases, with 11 bases between the two germline ends. CDR1 MDHEN and CDR2 SYDVKM come from the germline V gene. The CDR3 coding sequence is TGTGCCAGCAGTTTAGATCTAGGGAGTGAGCAGTTCTTC. Its protein is CASSLDLGSEQFF.